The next 2 T cell receptor beta chains were all read from a single sample in a study of blood T cells in healthy people across ages. A sample-barcoded 5' primer and a J-beta primer mix were used in a second PCR of roughly 6 to 12 cycles. TCRdb analysed the 5' RACE reads with MiXCR anew, one entry per CDR3 protein. The table records about 290,000 distinct CDR3 sequences, 27% of them present only once. The sequenced sample consisted of blood. These receptors were taken from a woman aged 70-85 years in good health.

The chain carries TRBV3-1 and TRBJ1-4, with D uncertain. CDR1 is LGHDT and CDR2 is YNNKEL in the germline V gene (reference sequence). Trimming stripped 0 bases from V and 0 bases from J, with 11 bases between. The CDR3 runs 17 residues. CDR3 coding DNA: TGTGCCAGCAGCCAAGACGGCGGAGTAACAACTAATGAAAAACTGTTTTTT. Protein product: CASSQDGGVTTNEKLFF.

The V gene is TRBV29-1, the J gene TRBJ2-1; 11 bases align to TRBD2. After removal of 5 bases from V and 4 bases from J, the junction contained 4 bases not matched to a gene. Germline V gene sequence: CDR1 SQVTM, CDR2 ANQGSEA. This CDR3 comprises 14 residues. Written as DNA, the CDR3 is TGCAGCGTTCGACTAGCGGGAAGATACAATGAGCAGTTCTTC. Translated: CSVRLAGRYNEQFF.